The 17 T cell receptor beta chains given below trace back to one sample, sequenced in a study of T cells in localized non-small cell lung cancer. Method: immunoSEQ multiplex PCR; TCRdb's copy keeps in-frame clones and lacks some. The sample yields 35,000 or so clones, 88% seen once. This sample comprised peripheral blood, obtained before any cancer treatment. These receptors all come from a woman aged 35 to 70 with stage I lung adenocarcinoma.

The CDR3: CASNGSGRYSNQPQHF. The CDR3 DNA sequence: TGTGCCAGTAACGGATCGGGACGGTATAGCAATCAGCCCCAGCATTTT. The J gene is TRBJ1-5, the V gene TRBV19, with D perhaps TRBD1 (5 bases). The CDR3 runs 16 residues. The germline V gene encodes CDR1 LNHDA and CDR2 SQIVND (reference sequence). V was cut by 7 bases and J by 0 bases, with 16 bases left in between.

This chain joins TRBV7-9 and TRBJ1-2; D possibly corresponds to TRBD1 (6 bases). Trimming took off 0 bases at V and 6 bases at J, with 17 bases between the two ends. The CDR3 is made up of 16 amino acids. Germline CDR1 reads SEHNR; CDR2 reads FQNEAQ (reference sequence). The CDR3 DNA reads TGTGCCAGCAGCTTAGCGTTCCGGGGGGCGTCGCATGGCTACACCTTC. Translation gives CASSLAFRGASHGYTF.

The V gene is TRBV19, the J gene TRBJ2-1; TRBD1 matches 9 bases. Germline assignment: CDR1 LNHDA and CDR2 SQIVND (reference sequence). The CDR3 covers 15 residues. V lost 7 bases, J lost 6 bases, and 10 bases stayed unmatched. Here the CDR3 reads CASNTPGQGFNEQFF. The CDR3 DNA reads as TGTGCCAGTAATACCCCGGGACAGGGTTTCAATGAGCAGTTCTTC. The whole variable domain, remainder taken from reference TRBV19 and TRBJ2-1, is DGGITQSPKYLFRKEGQNVTLSCEQNLNHDAMYWYRQDPGQGLRLIYYSQIVNDFQKGDIAEGYSVSREKKESFPLTVTSAQKNPTAFYLCASNTPGQGFNEQFFGPGTRLTVL.

The chain combines TRBV2 with TRBJ2-5, with a tentative D call TRBD1 (8 bases). This CDR3 contains 18 residues. In germline, CDR1 is SNHLY, CDR2 FYNNEI. Trimming left V 6 bases short and J 0 bases short, with 23 bases between. CDR3 in amino acids: CASRSSGGQDVYQETQYF. In DNA, the CDR3 is TGTGCCAGCAGGTCCTCGGGGGGACAGGACGTATACCAAGAGACCCAGTACTTC.

The CDR3 loop is CASRRRGDEQYF. DNA of the CDR3: TGTGCCAGCAGGAGGAGGGGAGACGAGCAGTACTTC. V is TRBV6-4 and J is TRBJ2-7; TRBD2 is a possible D gene (6 bases). Germline CDR1 is MRHNA and CDR2 is SNTAGT. Between the trimmed V and J ends, which lost 6 bases and 5 bases, there was a span of 11 bases. The CDR3 runs 12 residues.

The CDR3 DNA reads as TGTGCCAGCAGCCCTACAGGGGGGGGACTGTTTTTT. This encodes CASSPTGGGLFF. The rearrangement links TRBV6-6 to TRBJ1-4, with 8 positions matching TRBD1. CDR1 is MNHNY, CDR2 SVGAGI, per germline (reference sequence). CDR3 length: 12 amino acids. Trimming took 6 bases from V and 13 from J; bases not matched to a gene: 7.

The chain carries TRBV18 and TRBJ2-3, with 9 bases lining up with TRBD1. Per the germline V gene, CDR1 is KGHSH and CDR2 is LQKENI. This CDR3 has 14 residues. J gave up 4 bases and V 4 bases, and 3 bases lay outside the gene matches. CDR3 amino acids: CASSLGQGPDTQYF. As DNA, the CDR3 is TGTGCCAGCTCACTTGGACAGGGGCCAGATACGCAGTATTTT.

This clone was detected only once. This rearrangement joins TRBV10-3 to TRBJ2-7; 7 bases are shared with TRBD1. Per germline, CDR1 ENHRY and CDR2 SYGVKD. This CDR3 comprises 14 residues. The ends lost 0 bases at V and 5 bases at J; junction bases unmatched: 4. CDR3 coding DNA: TGTGCCATCAGTGAGTCGGGACAGTGGGACGAGCAGTACTTC. Encoded protein: CAISESGQWDEQYF.

This chain links TRBV28 with TRBJ2-5; the D is unclear. The J call may be faulty, since TRBJ2-7 better matches the DNA end. This CDR3 spans 12 amino acids. CDR1 is MDHEN and CDR2 is SYDVKM in the germline V gene. CDR3 in DNA: TGTGCGGTGGCTAGAGAGTGGTACGAGCAGTACTTC. It codes for CAVAREWYEQYF.

V is TRBV7-6 and J is TRBJ1-1; D is possibly TRBD1 (5 bases). The V and J ends lost 0 bases and 0 bases respectively, with 8 bases between them. The CDR3 consists of 15 residues. Germline values: CDR1 SGHVS, CDR2 FNYEAQ. CDR3 sequence: CASSLAGTVNTEAFF. In DNA, the CDR3 is TGTGCCAGCAGCTTAGCCGGGACGGTGAACACTGAAGCTTTCTTT.

V is TRBV29-1 and J is TRBJ1-2, with a possible D match to TRBD1 (5 bases). Trimming left V 7 bases short and J 4 bases short, with 13 bases between. The CDR3 is 12 amino acids. Germline lookup yields CDR1 SQVTM and CDR2 ANQGSEA. The CDR3 bases are TGCAGCGCCACCGGGACTGGCTATGGCTACACCTTC. This translates into CSATGTGYGYTF.

The chain combines TRBV18 with TRBJ2-1, with TRBD2 matching 9 bases. Germline values: CDR1 KGHSH, CDR2 LQKENI. The CDR3 extends over 16 amino acids. The V gene end was trimmed by 0 bases and the J gene end by 8 bases; junction bases not matched to a gene: 8. Written as DNA, the CDR3 is TGTGCCAGCTCACCACCTGAGGGACTAGCTACCCATGAGCAGTTCTTC. Translating it yields CASSPPEGLATHEQFF.

This clone was counted once. This chain connects TRBV5-1 to TRBJ2-3, with 14 bases that match TRBD2. With 4 bases clipped from V and 7 bases from J, the junction kept 17 bases outside the gene matches. This CDR3 has 19 residues. Germline V gene sequence: CDR1 SGHRS, CDR2 YFSETQ. Here the CDR3 reads CASSLPGSGTSGSMNTQYF. The CDR3 DNA sequence: TGCGCCAGCAGCCTACCCGGCTCGGGGACTAGCGGGAGTATGAATACGCAGTATTTT.

The gene calls are TRBV6-4 and TRBJ2-1, with 11 bases aligning to TRBD2. V was clipped by 3 bases and J by 1 base; unmatched bases: 14. The CDR3 is 20 residues long. Germline V gene data show CDR1 as MRHNA and CDR2 as SNTAGT. DNA of the CDR3: TGTGCCAGCAGTGAAGAGATAGCGGGAGGGCCGGTATGGTCCTACAATGAGCAGTTCTTC. It codes for CASSEEIAGGPVWSYNEQFF.

This chain links TRBV4-1 with TRBJ2-2, with 9 bases matching TRBD1. The trim removed 2 bases at V and 2 bases at J, leaving 6 bases unmatched. Germline CDR1 MGHRA, CDR2 YSYEKL. CDR3 length equals 17 residues. CDR3 amino acids: CASSQPTGGINTGELFF. The CDR3 nucleotides read TGCGCCAGCAGCCAACCGACAGGGGGTATTAACACCGGGGAGCTGTTTTTT.

This clone was counted only a few times. The same CDR3 also results from other DNA sequences found in this sample. The V and J genes are TRBV9 and TRBJ1-1; 8 bases align to TRBD1. J was trimmed by 2 bases and V by 3 bases; bases with no gene match: 6. Germline V lookup: CDR1 SGDLS, CDR2 YYNGEE. This CDR3 region has 15 residues. CDR3 sequence reads: CASSARTGTNTEAFF. The CDR3 DNA reads as TGTGCCAGCAGCGCCCGGACAGGGACTAACACTGAAGCTTTCTTT.

The chain joins TRBV7-9 to TRBJ1-1, with D unresolved. CDR1 and CDR2 from the germline V gene are SEHNR and FQNEAQ (reference sequence). The CDR3 runs to 11 residues. Trimming stripped 5 bases from V and 10 bases from J, with 11 bases between. The CDR3 region has the DNA TGTGCCAGCAGCCGACTGAATAGAGCTTTCTTT. This sequence encodes CASSRLNRAFF.